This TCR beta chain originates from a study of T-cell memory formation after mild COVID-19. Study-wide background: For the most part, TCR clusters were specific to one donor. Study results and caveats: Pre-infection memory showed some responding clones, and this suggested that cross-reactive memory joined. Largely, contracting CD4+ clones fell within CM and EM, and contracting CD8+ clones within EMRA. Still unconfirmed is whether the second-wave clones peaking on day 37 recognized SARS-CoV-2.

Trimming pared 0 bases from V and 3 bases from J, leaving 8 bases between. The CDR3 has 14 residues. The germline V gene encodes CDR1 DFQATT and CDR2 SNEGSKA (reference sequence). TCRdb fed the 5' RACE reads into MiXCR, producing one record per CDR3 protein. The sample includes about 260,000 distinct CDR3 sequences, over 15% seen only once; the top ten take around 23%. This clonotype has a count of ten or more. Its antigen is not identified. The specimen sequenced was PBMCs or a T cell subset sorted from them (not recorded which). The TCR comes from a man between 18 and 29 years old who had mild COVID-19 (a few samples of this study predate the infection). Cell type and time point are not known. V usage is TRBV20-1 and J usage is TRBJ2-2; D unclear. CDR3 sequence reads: CSARDARYTGELFF. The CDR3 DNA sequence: TGCAGTGCTAGAGATGCTAGATACACCGGGGAGCTGTTTTTT.